The 24 T cell receptor beta chains below all came from one sample that was sequenced in a study of tumor-infiltrating lymphocytes in primary liver carcinoma (dated by TCRdb to 2015 to 2018). TCRdb names Illumina HiSeq 2500 as the instrument used. TCRbeta-specific cDNA was reverse-transcribed from 500 ng total RNA using a constant-region primer and ProtoScript II reverse transcriptase. TCRbeta libraries were built with three nested multiplex PCR rounds, a slightly modified ARM-PCR procedure. Each of the first two PCR rounds ran for roughly 9 cycles and used multiplex TRBV1-TRBV30 forward primers together with a Cbeta reverse primer. TCRdb handled the public reads itself, with Q25 trimming in fastp and clone calling in MiXCR, and kept productive beta chains. Under each unique CDR3 protein, matching rows form one entry showing the most common genes and DNA. Within this sample are 300,000 to 400,000 distinct CDR3 sequences, with 50% to 70% of them counted one time only. Of the sample, roughly 9% is held by the ten largest clones.

RNA from unsorted whole blood was extracted with TRIzol reagent, and germline DNA was obtained with the DNeasy Blood & Tissue kit. Sequenced sample: peripheral blood. The receptor source for this set is a man in his forties with primary liver carcinoma and hepatitis B virus infection.

Concerning this clonotype itself: A much more abundant neighbour one base away suggests this may be a read error. V gene TRBV28 combines with J gene TRBJ2-1; the D gene could be TRBD1 or TRBD2 (5 bases each). This CDR3 has 16 residues. Germline V gene sequence: CDR1 MDHEN, CDR2 SYDVKM. CDR3 nucleotide sequence: TGTGCCAGCAGTCCCCCCGGGACCTACTACTACAATGGGCAGTTCTTC. Protein sequence: CASSPPGTYYYNGQFF.

The V gene is TRBV5-1, the J gene TRBJ2-1; D is possibly TRBD2 (5 bases). The CDR3 spans 12 residues. The germline V gene encodes CDR1 SGHRS and CDR2 YFSETQ. Trimming removed 1 base at V and 9 bases at J, with 8 bases between. In DNA form, the CDR3 reads TGCGCCAGCAGCTTGATGGGAGTTGAGCAGTTCTTC. This sequence encodes CASSLMGVEQFF.

Concerning this clonotype: One junction end does not reproduce the germline sequence, and a read error may be involved. The J gene is TRBJ2-3, the V gene TRBV7-9; D remains ambiguous. Per germline, CDR1 SEHNR and CDR2 FQNEAQ (reference sequence). The CDR3 is made up of 13 amino acids. The CDR3 sequence is CDSSLTSTDTQYF. The CDR3, as DNA: TGTGACAGCAGCTTGACTTCCACAGATACGCAGTATTTT.

This clonotype was recorded a few times. This chain connects TRBV5-4 to TRBJ2-5; 9 bases line up with TRBD2. The junction had 3 bases not matched to a gene; V was cut back by 4 bases and J by 5 bases. The CDR3 is made up of 13 amino acids. Germline V gives CDR1 SGHNT, CDR2 YYREEE (reference sequence). The CDR3 spells CASSPGLAETQYF. The CDR3 nucleotides read TGTGCCAGCAGCCCTGGACTAGCGGAGACCCAGTACTTC.

About this clonotype: A junction end diverges from the germline sequence, so it may reflect a read error. The rearrangement uses TRBV6-5 and TRBJ1-1, with a tentative D call TRBD1 (6 bases). The CDR3 length is 16 residues. The germline CDR1 and CDR2 sequences are MNHEY and SVGAGI. CDR3 amino acids: CAGSSQSLRGAGEAFF. The CDR3 DNA is TGTGCCGGCAGTTCCCAGTCCCTTCGGGGGGCGGGTGAAGCCTTCTTC.

The table lists this clonotype with many counts. V usage is TRBV6-2 or TRBV6-3 and J usage is TRBJ2-5; 8 bases line up with TRBD1. J lost 5 bases, V lost 6 bases, and 5 bases had no gene match. CDR3 size: 13 residues. Germline-derived CDR1 and CDR2 are MNHEY and SVGEGT. CDR3 residues: CASRETGDETQYF. The CDR3 bases are TGTGCCAGCAGGGAGACAGGGGACGAGACCCAGTACTTC.

The V gene is TRBV5-4, the J gene TRBJ2-1; 7 bases map to TRBD2. This CDR3 contains 15 residues. Germline assignment: CDR1 SGHNT and CDR2 YYREEE (reference sequence). Trimming cost V 4 bases and J 4 bases; bases outside gene matches: 8. CDR3 coding DNA: TGTGCCAGCAGCCCCTCGGGCGGGGGATACAATGAGCAGTTCTTC. It codes for CASSPSGGGYNEQFF.

Points on this clonotype: Germline is not matched at one junction end, which may reflect a read error. The chain joins TRBV12-5 to TRBJ2-1; 11 bases map to TRBD1. This CDR3 is 15 amino acids long. Germline CDR1 reads LGHNT; CDR2 reads FRNRAP. The CDR3 loop is CANGLGQGAGNERFF. The DNA of the CDR3 is TGTGCTAATGGTCTAGGACAGGGGGCTGGCAATGAGCGGTTCTTC.

V gene TRBV7-8 combines with J gene TRBJ1-5; maybe TRBD1 (5 bases). The V gene's germline CDR1 is SGHVS and CDR2 FQNEAQ. Trimming took off 1 base at V and 3 bases at J, with 19 bases between the two ends. The length of the CDR3 is 18 residues. The CDR3 region is CASSLGQLELYINQPQHF. The CDR3 coding sequence is TGTGCCAGCAGCTTAGGACAGCTCGAGCTATATATCAATCAGCCCCAGCATTTT.

Details on this clonotype: The junction departs from the called germline gene at one end, perhaps through a read error. V usage is TRBV7-8 and J usage is TRBJ2-1, with unresolved D. CDR1 and CDR2 from the germline V gene are SGHVS and FQNEAQ. CDR3 length: 13 residues. The CDR3 bases are TGTGCCGGCAGCTTAGTGATTTACAATGAGCAGTTCTTC. This translates into CAGSLVIYNEQFF. Combining the CDR3 with reference TRBV7-8 and TRBJ2-1 gives the whole variable domain GAGVSQSPRYKVAKRGQDVALRCDPISGHVSLFWYQQALGQGPEFLTYFQNEAQLDKSGLPSDRFFAERPEGSVSTLKIQRTQQEDSAVYLCAGSLVIYNEQFFGPGTRLTVL.

This clonotype was counted many times. This chain connects TRBV5-6 to TRBJ2-7; possibly TRBD2 for D (5 bases). The CDR3 has 14 amino acids. Per the germline V gene, CDR1 is SGHDT and CDR2 is YYEEEE. Between the trimmed V and J ends, which lost 5 bases and 4 bases, there was a span of 16 bases. CDR3 coding DNA: TGTGCCAGCAGATCTAGCCGTGGTGGTTACGAGCAGTACTTC. It codes for CASRSSRGGYEQYF.

Worth noting for this clonotype: A read error may explain this, as a much larger clone is one base away. The chain combines TRBV6-2 or TRBV6-3 with TRBJ2-3; unclear D gene. The CDR3 is made up of 11 amino acids. In germline, CDR1 is MNHEY, CDR2 SVGEGT. V lost 7 bases and J 5 bases, leaving 7 bases between the germline ends. The CDR3 DNA reads TGTGCCAGCATTTGTGGAGATACGCAGTATTTT. The encoded protein is CASICGDTQYF.

As for this clonotype: A much larger clone differs by one base, so this may be a read error. This chain connects TRBV4-3 to TRBJ2-1; D not certain. This CDR3 spans 15 amino acids. CDR1 LGHNA and CDR2 YSLEER come from the germline V gene. CDR3 protein: CANSQAGSDYNEQFF. Here the CDR3 DNA reads TGCGCCAACAGCCAAGCAGGAAGCGATTACAATGAGCAGTTCTTC.

Concerning this clonotype itself: A junction end diverges from the germline sequence, so it may reflect a read error. This chain links TRBV11-2 with TRBJ2-3; no definite D call. Germline CDR1 and CDR2: SGHAT and FQNNGV. The CDR3 runs to 14 residues. The CDR3 loop is CTSSIAGFADTQYF. In nucleotides, the CDR3 is TGTACCAGCAGCATAGCTGGGTTCGCAGATACGCAGTATTTT.

To note about this clonotype: Because the CDR3 is missing its conserved closing phenylalanine or tryptophan, this is likely a read error. The chain links TRBV29-1 to TRBJ2-1; D is tentatively TRBD1 or TRBD2 (5 bases each). CDR3 size: 16 residues. Germline lookup yields CDR1 SQVTM and CDR2 ANQGSEA. V lost 8 bases and J 0 bases, leaving 20 bases between the germline ends. The CDR3 spells CSLSLRGPGSYNEQFS. CDR3 DNA sequence: TGCAGCCTTTCCTTGAGGGGCCCGGGCTCCTACAATGAGCAGTTCTCC.

Concerning this clonotype itself: This could be a read error, since a much larger clone is one nucleotide away. The chain links TRBV29-1 to TRBJ2-6; the D gene is possibly TRBD1 (6 bases). The CDR3 runs 10 residues. Germline V gene data show CDR1 as SQVTM and CDR2 as ANQGSEA. For the CDR3, the DNA is TGCAGCGTGGGGGCCAACATCCTGACTTTC. Translation: CSVGANILTF. Filled out from reference TRBV29-1 and TRBJ2-6, the complete variable domain reads SAVISQKPSRDICQRGTSLTIQCQVDSQVTMMFWYRQQPGQSLTLIATANQGSEATYESGFVIDKFPISRPNLTFSTLTVSNMSPEDSSIYLCSVGANILTFGAGSRLTVL.

Of note for this clonotype: One end of the junction is discordant with germline, which a read error may explain. The gene calls are TRBV29-1 and TRBJ2-5; possibly TRBD2 for D (5 bases). This CDR3 comprises 14 residues. Germline V lookup: CDR1 SQVTM, CDR2 ANQGSEA. The CDR3 here is CSVEFLAAQETQYF. CDR3 in DNA: TGCAGCGTTGAATTCCTAGCCGCCCAAGAGACCCAATACTTC.

This chain links TRBV16 with TRBJ2-3; tentatively, D is TRBD2 (5 bases). Per the germline V gene, CDR1 is KGHSY and CDR2 is FQNENV. V dropped 5 bases and J dropped 2 bases, with 11 bases sitting between them. The CDR3 totals 14 residues. CDR3 DNA sequence: TGTGCCAGCAGCGAGGGCACTACCACAGATACGCAGTATTTT. Residues: CASSEGTTTDTQYF.

A few counts support this clonotype. A much larger clone differs from this one at a single base, so this may be a read error. The J gene is TRBJ2-1, the V gene TRBV28; no definite D call. The CDR3 sequence is 11 residues long. V was cut by 5 bases and J by 5 bases, with 4 bases left in between. Germline V gene sequence: CDR1 MDHEN, CDR2 SYDVKM. CDR3 bases: TGTGCCAGCAGTGACAACAATGAGCAGTTCTTC. It translates to CASSDNNEQFF. The full variable domain, rest sourced from reference TRBV28 and TRBJ2-1, is DVKVTQSSRYLVKRTGEKVFLECVQDMDHENMFWYRQDPGLGLRLIYFSYDVKMKEKGDIPEGYSVSREKKERFSLILESASTNQTSMYLCASSDNNEQFFGPGTRLTVL.

This clonotype was picked up a small number of times. Possible read error: a much larger clone is one base away. V gene TRBV6-2 or TRBV6-3 combines with J gene TRBJ2-5; TRBD2 aligns across 12 bases. Germline CDR1 is MNHEY and CDR2 is SVGEGT. This CDR3 is built from 15 residues. V was pared by 7 bases and J by 8 bases, with 11 bases of the junction left unmatched. CDR3 region: CASIETSGSLDTQYF. Written as DNA, the CDR3 is TGTGCCAGCATCGAGACTAGCGGGAGTTTGGATACCCAGTACTTC.

This chain connects TRBV7-9 to TRBJ2-7; 9 nucleotides align to TRBD1. CDR3 length: 17 amino acids. Trimming at V came to 1 base and at J to 2 bases, leaving 9 bases not matched to a gene. Germline loops: CDR1 SEHNR, CDR2 FQNEAQ (reference sequence). This CDR3 reads CASSLGSTGTGTYEQYF. DNA for the CDR3: TGTGCCAGCAGCTTAGGTTCCACCGGGACAGGGACCTACGAGCAGTACTTC.

Only a few counts were recorded for this clonotype. The chain is built from TRBV19 and TRBJ2-2; possible D gene TRBD1, 5 bases. The V end was cut by 5 bases, the J end by 6 bases, with 10 bases between. The V gene's germline CDR1 is LNHDA and CDR2 SQIVND (reference sequence). The length of the CDR3 is 13 residues. The CDR3 DNA is TGTGCCAGTAGTGCCTTAGGGGCCGGGGAGCTGTTTTTT. Encoded protein: CASSALGAGELFF.

Regarding this clonotype: A junction boundary mismatches the germline segment, possibly from a read error. The chain is built from TRBV6-1 and TRBJ2-7, with no clear D. Per germline, CDR1 MNHNS and CDR2 SASEGT. The CDR3 has 15 residues. The CDR3: CDSTEGWQTRYEQYF. In DNA, the CDR3 is TGTGACAGCACTGAAGGATGGCAGACCCGCTACGAGCAGTACTTC.

A remark on this clonotype: At one of its ends the junction is not consistent with the germline gene, which may arise from a read error. V usage is TRBV11-1 and J usage is TRBJ2-1; 14 bases are shared with TRBD2. The CDR3 totals 17 residues. The germline V gene encodes CDR1 SGHAT and CDR2 FQDESV (reference sequence). The CDR3 DNA is TGCGCCAGCAACCTGGGACTAGCGGGAGAAGTTGACAATGAGCAGTTCTTC. Encoded protein: CASNLGLAGEVDNEQFF.